This T cell receptor (beta chain) came from a study of OX40 agonist ivuxolimab in advanced cancers. Study-wide findings and caveats: Mean expanded clone counts were higher in CD8+ than CD4+ T cells. At 0.1 to 3.0 mg/kg, clonal expansion of CD4+ and CD8+ blood T cells had occurred by week 6.

As concerns this clone: Its specificity is not known.

Trimming shortened V by 0 bases and J by 6 bases, and 6 bases separated the two germline ends. Germline CDR1 and CDR2: SGHDT and YYEEEE. CDR3 size: 12 residues. Only in-frame clones appear in the TCRdb table, and some are missing; sequencing was by immunoSEQ multiplex PCR. The table has about 55,000 clones, approximately 83% seen once. Here the sequenced sample was CD4+ or CD8+ T cells sorted from blood, taken in a trial of the OX40 agonist ivuxolimab. V is TRBV5-6 and J is TRBJ1-1, with no clear D. The sequence was obtained from an adult with an advanced solid tumor such as melanoma, head and neck, liver or kidney cancer. The DNA for the CDR3 is TGTGCCAGCAGCTTGGCCGGCTCTGAAGCTTTCTTT. It yields the protein CASSLAGSEAFF.